Presented here are 15 T cell receptor beta chains from one specimen sequenced in a study of Ad26.COV2.S vaccination and SARS-CoV-2 variants. Assay used: immunoSEQ multiplex PCR; TCRdb lists only in-frame clones, some missing. The sample records hundreds of thousands of clones, roughly 91% being singletons. Treatment of the sample: around 19 received Ad26.COV2.S at low or high dose, single or two shots; roughly 5 received placebo; per-sample allocation not given. Day 63 after the first injection of vaccine or placebo was the sampling time. This specimen consisted of peripheral blood, obtained in a trial of Ad26.COV2.S vaccine versus placebo. The receptors here all came from a person between 18 and 65 years old who received the Ad26.COV2.S COVID-19 vaccine or a placebo.

The chain couples TRBV2 to TRBJ1-1; D is perhaps TRBD1 (5 bases). V gave up 3 bases and J gave up 3 bases, with 14 bases separating them. In germline, CDR1 is SNHLY, CDR2 FYNNEI. The length of the CDR3 is 15 residues. This CDR3 reads CASSEGDSWDTEAFF. The DNA of the CDR3 is TGTGCCAGCAGTGAGGGGGACTCGTGGGACACTGAAGCTTTCTTT.

V usage is TRBV12-5 and J usage is TRBJ2-3; the D call may be TRBD1 or TRBD2 (5 bases each). Trimming took 0 bases from V and 5 from J, leaving 18 bases between them. The CDR3 contains 17 residues. Germline loops: CDR1 LGHNT, CDR2 FRNRAP. The chain's CDR3 is CASGLVLGTPDGDTQYF. CDR3 nucleotides: TGTGCTAGTGGTTTGGTACTTGGGACCCCGGACGGAGATACGCAGTATTTT.

The gene calls are TRBV6-2 or TRBV6-3 and TRBJ1-2; 7 nucleotides align to TRBD1. With 1 base clipped from V and 2 bases from J, the junction kept 10 bases outside the gene matches. Germline-derived CDR1 and CDR2 are MNHEY and SVGEGT. The CDR3 has 17 residues. The DNA of the CDR3 is TGTGCCAGCAGTTACTTTGACAGGGAGAGGCCGAACTATGGCTACACCTTC. Its translation is CASSYFDRERPNYGYTF.

This sequence joins TRBV18 and TRBJ2-3; a possible D gene is TRBD2 (7 bases). The CDR3 contains 16 residues. V was cut by 2 bases and J by 0 bases, with 12 bases left in between. Germline CDR1 and CDR2: KGHSH and LQKENI. In DNA form, the CDR3 reads TGTGCCAGCTCACCAGTCTCGGGGGGCAGCACAGATACGCAGTATTTT. It encodes CASSPVSGGSTDTQYF.

The J gene is TRBJ2-4, the V gene TRBV3-1 (or the pseudogene TRBV3-2); TRBD2 aligns across 12 bases. The length of the CDR3 is 19 residues. The V gene's germline CDR1 is LGHDT and CDR2 YNNKEL (reference sequence). V lost 2 bases and J lost 0; bases outside the gene matches: 8. Here the CDR3 reads CASSQLPSGGAGAKNIQYF. The CDR3 DNA sequence: TGTGCCAGCAGCCAACTCCCTAGCGGGGGGGCCGGAGCCAAAAACATTCAGTACTTC.

With regard to this clone: This may be a read error, as it is one base from a much larger clone. The chain carries TRBV7-9 and TRBJ1-1; no reliable D call. Trimming removed 2 bases from V and 1 base from J, with 5 bases in between. The length of the CDR3 is 13 residues. Germline V gene lookup returns CDR1 SEHNR and CDR2 FQNEAQ (reference sequence). For the CDR3, the DNA is TGTGCCAGCAGCTTATGGGAGAACACTGAAGCTTTCTTT. Translated: CASSLWENTEAFF. The full variable domain, in which reference TRBV7-9 and TRBJ1-1 provide the parts outside the CDR3, is DTGVSQNPRHKITKRGQNVTFRCDPISEHNRLYWYRQTLGQGPEFLTYFQNEAQLEKSRLLSDRFSAERPKGSFSTLEIQRTEQGDSAMYLCASSLWENTEAFFGQGTRLTVV.

V and J are TRBV27 and TRBJ2-7; the match to TRBD1 covers 9 bases. V trimming: 2 bases; J trimming: 3 bases; junction bases outside the gene matches: 8. The CDR3 has 16 amino acids. Germline CDR1 reads MNHEY; CDR2 reads SMNVEV (reference sequence). The CDR3 sequence is CASSLQLGQGHYEQYF. The CDR3 DNA sequence: TGTGCCAGCAGTTTACAGTTGGGACAGGGTCACTACGAGCAGTACTTC.

The rearrangement links TRBV6-2 or TRBV6-3 to TRBJ1-2; no clear D. V was trimmed by 6 bases and J by 3 bases, leaving 14 bases between them. Germline-derived CDR1 and CDR2 are MNHEY and SVGEGT. The CDR3 runs to 14 residues. The CDR3 bases are TGTGCCAGCAGCAGGACCCCCGGTCACTATGGCTACACCTTC. Amino acids: CASSRTPGHYGYTF.

The chain employs TRBV19 and TRBJ1-6; D is possibly TRBD1 (6 bases). The CDR3 has 16 residues. Germline V gene sequence: CDR1 LNHDA, CDR2 SQIVND (reference sequence). Trimming stripped 1 base from V and 7 bases from J, with 14 bases between. CDR3 bases: TGTGCCAGTAGTATAGGTCGACAGGTGATCAATTCACCCCTCCACTTT. Translating it yields CASSIGRQVINSPLHF.

The J gene is TRBJ2-7, the V gene TRBV7-6, with D perhaps matching TRBD1 (6 bases). This CDR3 has 16 amino acids. V was cut by 5 bases and J by 1 base, with 18 bases left in between. Germline loops: CDR1 SGHVS, CDR2 FNYEAQ. CDR3 in DNA: TGTGCCAGCAGCCCGCTCGTCTGGGGGCGATCCTACGAGCAGTACTTC. Its protein product is CASSPLVWGRSYEQYF.

This chain connects TRBV30 to TRBJ1-3, with a possible D match to TRBD1 (6 bases). This CDR3 region has 14 residues. Per the germline V gene, CDR1 is GTSNPN and CDR2 is SVGIG (reference sequence). Trimming took off 3 bases at V and 4 bases at J, with 13 bases between the two ends. The CDR3 sequence is CAWSQTGKGNTIYF. DNA of the CDR3: TGTGCCTGGAGCCAAACAGGGAAAGGAAACACCATATATTTT.

The J gene is TRBJ2-5, the V gene TRBV30; 8 nucleotides line up with TRBD2. Germline assignment: CDR1 GTSNPN and CDR2 SVGIG (reference sequence). The CDR3 runs 15 residues. Losses at the gene ends were 0 bases for V and 4 bases for J; bases not matched to a gene: 7. The CDR3 DNA sequence: TGTGCCTGGAGTGTAATGGCGGGGGGCGGAGAGACCCAGTACTTC. Its protein is CAWSVMAGGGETQYF.

The J gene is TRBJ2-1, the V gene TRBV30, with a weak D call TRBD1 (5 bases). This CDR3 is 14 amino acids long. Trimming removed 4 bases at V and 3 bases at J, with 13 bases between. The germline gives CDR1 GTSNPN, CDR2 SVGIG (reference sequence). CDR3 in amino acids: CAWTKDKGYNEQFF. CDR3 sequence (DNA): TGTGCCTGGACTAAGGACAAGGGCTACAATGAGCAGTTCTTC.

V and J are TRBV19 and TRBJ2-1, with 12 bases lining up with TRBD2. Germline V gene lookup returns CDR1 LNHDA and CDR2 SQIVND (reference sequence). The junction had 14 bases not matched to a gene; V was cut back by 4 bases and J by 7 bases. The CDR3 is made up of 18 amino acids. In nucleotides, the CDR3 is TGTGCCAGTAGTAGAAGACTAGCGGGGGAGGTAGGTCGAAATGAGCAGTTCTTC. Protein sequence: CASSRRLAGEVGRNEQFF.

V is TRBV19 and J is TRBJ1-2; D not certain. Germline CDR1 is LNHDA and CDR2 is SQIVND (reference sequence). V gave up 1 base and J gave up 5 bases, with 8 bases separating them. The CDR3 length is 13 residues. The CDR3 here is CASSIGWGYGYTF. CDR3 sequence (DNA): TGTGCCAGTAGTATAGGCTGGGGATATGGCTACACCTTC.